The source of this T cell receptor beta chain is a study of graft-versus-host responses after intestinal transplantation. Profiling relied on immunoSEQ multiplex PCR, and the TCRdb table lists in-frame clones only, not all of them. The repertoire holds over 80,000 clones, with 91% as singletons. As for this clone: Its specificity is unknown.

The material sequenced was unstimulated CD4+ T cells sorted from spleen or lymph node cells, taken before transplant. The sequence was obtained from a human donor who was the organ donor for an intestinal transplant.

The CDR3 DNA is TGTGCCACCAGCAAAGGACTAGCGGGGGAACAAGAGACCCAGTACTTC. It codes for CATSKGLAGEQETQYF. The genes are TRBV15 and TRBJ2-5; 13 bases agree with TRBD2. The V gene end was trimmed by 4 bases and the J gene end by 2 bases; junction bases not matched to a gene: 4. The CDR3 length is 16 residues. Germline V CDR1 and CDR2: LNHNV, YYDKDF (reference sequence).